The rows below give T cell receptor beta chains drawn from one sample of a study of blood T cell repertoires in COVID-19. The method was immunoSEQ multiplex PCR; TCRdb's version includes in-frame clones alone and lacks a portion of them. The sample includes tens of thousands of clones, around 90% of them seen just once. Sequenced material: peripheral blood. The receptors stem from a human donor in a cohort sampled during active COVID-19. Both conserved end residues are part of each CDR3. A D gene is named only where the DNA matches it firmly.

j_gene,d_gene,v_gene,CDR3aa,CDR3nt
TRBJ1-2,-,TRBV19,CASSFTGLPFYGYTF,TGTGCCAGTAGTTTTACAGGGCTCCCCTTCTATGGCTACACCTTC
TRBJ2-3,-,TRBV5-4,CASSSVGGRADTQYF,TGTGCCAGCAGCTCGGTGGGGGGACGCGCAGATACGCAGTATTTT
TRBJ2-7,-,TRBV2,CASSERGWTTGYEQYF,TGTGCCAGCAGTGAAAGGGGCTGGACTACTGGCTACGAGCAGTACTTC
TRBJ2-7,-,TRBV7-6,CASSLVQGSAEQYF,TGTGCCAGCAGCTTAGTTCAGGGGTCGGCCGAGCAGTACTTC
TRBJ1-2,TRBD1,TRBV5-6,CASSLRTGTYGYTF,TGTGCCAGCAGCCTCCGGACAGGGACCTATGGCTACACCTTC
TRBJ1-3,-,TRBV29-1,CSAGENTIYF,TGCAGCGCTGGGGAGAACACCATATATTTT
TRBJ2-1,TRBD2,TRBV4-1,CASSQDPGTRDIEQFF,TGCGCCAGCAGCCAAGATCCCGGGACTAGGGACATTGAGCAGTTCTTC
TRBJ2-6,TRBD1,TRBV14,CASSPLTGGDAWRSGANVLTF,TGTGCCAGCAGCCCGTTGACAGGGGGCGACGCGTGGCGTTCTGGGGCCAACGTCCTGACTTTC
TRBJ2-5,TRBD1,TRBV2,CASSEGFGDSPETQYF,TGTGCCAGCAGTGAGGGGTTCGGGGACAGCCCTGAGACCCAGTACTTC
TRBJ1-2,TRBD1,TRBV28,CASSLWGTGRRLDYGYTF,TGTGCCAGCAGTTTATGGGGGACAGGGCGGAGGTTGGACTATGGCTACACCTTC
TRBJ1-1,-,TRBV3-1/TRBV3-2,CASSLRPGPNTEAFF,TGTGCCAGCAGCCTCCGGCCAGGGCCGAACACTGAAGCTTTCTTT
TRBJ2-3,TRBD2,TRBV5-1,CASSVSGTSLDTQYF,TGCGCCAGCAGCGTATCCGGGACTAGCCTAGATACGCAGTATTTT
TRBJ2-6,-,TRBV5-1,CASSPRAGANVLTF,TGCGCCAGCAGCCCTCGTGCGGGGGCCAACGTCCTGACTTTC